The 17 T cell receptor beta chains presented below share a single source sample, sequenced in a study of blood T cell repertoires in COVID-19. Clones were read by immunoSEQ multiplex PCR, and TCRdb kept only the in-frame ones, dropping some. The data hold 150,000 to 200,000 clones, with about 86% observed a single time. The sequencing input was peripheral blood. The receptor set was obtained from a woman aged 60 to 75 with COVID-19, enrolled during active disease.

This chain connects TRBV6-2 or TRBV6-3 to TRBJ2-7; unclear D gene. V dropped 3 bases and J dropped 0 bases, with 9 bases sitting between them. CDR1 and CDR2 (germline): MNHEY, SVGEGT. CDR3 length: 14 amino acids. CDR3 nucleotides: TGTGCCAGCAGTTATACACGAAGCTCCTACGAGCAGTACTTC. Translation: CASSYTRSSYEQYF.

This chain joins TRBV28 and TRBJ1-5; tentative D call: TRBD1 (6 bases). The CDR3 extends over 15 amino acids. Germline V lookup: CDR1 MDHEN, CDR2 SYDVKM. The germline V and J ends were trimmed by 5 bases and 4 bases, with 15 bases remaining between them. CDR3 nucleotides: TGTGCCAGCAGTCAAGGGCCGGGACAAAATCAGCCCCAGCATTTT. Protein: CASSQGPGQNQPQHF.

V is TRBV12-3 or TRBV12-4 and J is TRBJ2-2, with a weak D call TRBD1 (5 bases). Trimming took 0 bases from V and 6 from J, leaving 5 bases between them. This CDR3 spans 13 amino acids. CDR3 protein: CASSLAGAGELFF. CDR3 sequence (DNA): TGTGCCAGCAGTTTAGCAGGGGCCGGGGAGCTGTTTTTT.

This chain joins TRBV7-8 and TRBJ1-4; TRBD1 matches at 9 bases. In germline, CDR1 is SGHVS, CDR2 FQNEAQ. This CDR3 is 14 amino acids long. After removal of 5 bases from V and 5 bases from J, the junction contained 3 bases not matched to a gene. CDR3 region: CASSPGTGNEKLFF. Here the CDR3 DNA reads TGTGCCAGCAGCCCCGGGACAGGGAATGAAAAACTGTTTTTT.

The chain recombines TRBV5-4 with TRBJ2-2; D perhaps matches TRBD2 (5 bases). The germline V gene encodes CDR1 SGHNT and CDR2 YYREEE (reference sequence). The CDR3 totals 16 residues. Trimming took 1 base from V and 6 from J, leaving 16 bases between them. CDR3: CASSLSRDILAGELFF. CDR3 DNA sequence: TGTGCCAGCAGCTTGTCGAGGGATATTCTGGCCGGGGAGCTGTTTTTT.

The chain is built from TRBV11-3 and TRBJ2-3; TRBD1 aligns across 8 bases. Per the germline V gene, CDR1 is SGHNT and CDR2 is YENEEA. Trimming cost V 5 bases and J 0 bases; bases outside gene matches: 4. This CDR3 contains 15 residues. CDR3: CASSPRQGSTDTQYF. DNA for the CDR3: TGTGCCAGCAGCCCCCGACAGGGGAGCACAGATACGCAGTATTTT.

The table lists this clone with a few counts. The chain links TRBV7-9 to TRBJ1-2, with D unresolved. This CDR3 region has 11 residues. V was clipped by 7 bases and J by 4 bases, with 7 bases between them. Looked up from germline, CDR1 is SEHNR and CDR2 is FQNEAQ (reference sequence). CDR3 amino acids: CASTEFYGYTF. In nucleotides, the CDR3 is TGTGCCAGCACTGAGTTCTATGGCTACACCTTC.

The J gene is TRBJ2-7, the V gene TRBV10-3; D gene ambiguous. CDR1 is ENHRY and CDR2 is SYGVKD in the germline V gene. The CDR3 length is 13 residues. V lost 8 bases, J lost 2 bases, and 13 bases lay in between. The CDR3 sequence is CAISRGLAYEQYF. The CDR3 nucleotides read TGTGCCATCTCTCGAGGCTTAGCCTACGAGCAGTACTTC.

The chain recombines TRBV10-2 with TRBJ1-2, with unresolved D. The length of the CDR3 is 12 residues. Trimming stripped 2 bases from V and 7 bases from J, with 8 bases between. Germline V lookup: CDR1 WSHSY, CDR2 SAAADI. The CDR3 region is CASSEVGSGYTF. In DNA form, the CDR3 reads TGCGCCAGCAGTGAGGTGGGCTCTGGCTACACCTTC.

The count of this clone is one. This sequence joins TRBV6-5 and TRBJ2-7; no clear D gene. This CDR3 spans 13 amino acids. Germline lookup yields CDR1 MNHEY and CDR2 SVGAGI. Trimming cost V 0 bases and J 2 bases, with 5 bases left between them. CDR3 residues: CASSYSLAYEQYF. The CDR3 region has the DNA TGTGCCAGCAGTTACTCCCTCGCCTACGAGCAGTACTTC.

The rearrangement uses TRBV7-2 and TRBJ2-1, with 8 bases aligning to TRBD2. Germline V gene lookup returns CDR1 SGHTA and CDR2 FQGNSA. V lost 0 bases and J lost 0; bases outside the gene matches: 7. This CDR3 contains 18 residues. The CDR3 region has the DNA TGTGCCAGCAGCTTAGCGCCTAGCGGGCTTAGCTCCTACAATGAGCAGTTCTTC. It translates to CASSLAPSGLSSYNEQFF.

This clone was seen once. Here the CDR3 reads CATSEARFGETQYF. The CDR3 coding sequence is TGTGCCACCAGTGAGGCTAGATTCGGAGAGACCCAGTACTTC. This chain connects TRBV24-1 to TRBJ2-5; unclear D gene. The CDR3 sequence is 14 residues long. From germline, CDR1 is KGHDR and CDR2 SFDVKD. V dropped 4 bases and J dropped 4 bases, with 12 bases sitting between them.

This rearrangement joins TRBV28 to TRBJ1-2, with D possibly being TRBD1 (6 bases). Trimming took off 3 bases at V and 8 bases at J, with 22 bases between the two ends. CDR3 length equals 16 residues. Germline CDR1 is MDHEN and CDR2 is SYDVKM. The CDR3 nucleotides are TGTGCCAGCAGTTTTGACCCCCGACAGGCCCTGGGGGGCTACACCTTC. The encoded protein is CASSFDPRQALGGYTF.

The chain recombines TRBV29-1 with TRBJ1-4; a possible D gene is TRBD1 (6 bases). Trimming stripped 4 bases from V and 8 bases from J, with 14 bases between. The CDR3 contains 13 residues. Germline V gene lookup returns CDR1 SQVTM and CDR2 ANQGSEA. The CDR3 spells CSVGQGGIEKLFF. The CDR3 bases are TGCAGCGTTGGTCAAGGGGGTATAGAAAAACTGTTTTTT.

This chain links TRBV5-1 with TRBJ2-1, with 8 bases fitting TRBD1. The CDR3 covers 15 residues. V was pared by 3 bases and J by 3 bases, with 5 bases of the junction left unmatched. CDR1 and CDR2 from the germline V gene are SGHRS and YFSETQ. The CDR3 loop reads CASSSGTGLYNEQFF. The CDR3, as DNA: TGCGCCAGCAGCTCCGGGACAGGCCTCTACAATGAGCAGTTCTTC.

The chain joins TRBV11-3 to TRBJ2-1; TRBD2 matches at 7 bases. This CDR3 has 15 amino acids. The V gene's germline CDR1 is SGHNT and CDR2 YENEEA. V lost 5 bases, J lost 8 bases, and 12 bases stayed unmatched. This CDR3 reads CASSIPWEGLHEQFF. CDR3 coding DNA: TGTGCCAGCAGCATCCCTTGGGAGGGCCTCCATGAGCAGTTCTTC. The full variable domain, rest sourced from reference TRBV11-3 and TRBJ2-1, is EAGVVQSPRYKIIEKKQPVAFWCNPISGHNTLYWYLQNLGQGPELLIRYENEEAVDDSQLPKDRFSAERLKGVDSTLKIQPAELGDSAVYLCASSIPWEGLHEQFFGPGTRLTVL.

CDR3 nucleotide sequence: TGTGCCAGCAGACAGGGCGGGCCCGACACCGGGGAGCTGTTTTTT. It yields the protein CASRQGGPDTGELFF. This rearrangement joins TRBV6-5 to TRBJ2-2; D possibly corresponds to TRBD1 (6 bases). Germline loops: CDR1 MNHEY, CDR2 SVGAGI. The ends were cut back, 6 bases at V and 3 bases at J, with 14 bases in the middle. This CDR3 has 15 residues.